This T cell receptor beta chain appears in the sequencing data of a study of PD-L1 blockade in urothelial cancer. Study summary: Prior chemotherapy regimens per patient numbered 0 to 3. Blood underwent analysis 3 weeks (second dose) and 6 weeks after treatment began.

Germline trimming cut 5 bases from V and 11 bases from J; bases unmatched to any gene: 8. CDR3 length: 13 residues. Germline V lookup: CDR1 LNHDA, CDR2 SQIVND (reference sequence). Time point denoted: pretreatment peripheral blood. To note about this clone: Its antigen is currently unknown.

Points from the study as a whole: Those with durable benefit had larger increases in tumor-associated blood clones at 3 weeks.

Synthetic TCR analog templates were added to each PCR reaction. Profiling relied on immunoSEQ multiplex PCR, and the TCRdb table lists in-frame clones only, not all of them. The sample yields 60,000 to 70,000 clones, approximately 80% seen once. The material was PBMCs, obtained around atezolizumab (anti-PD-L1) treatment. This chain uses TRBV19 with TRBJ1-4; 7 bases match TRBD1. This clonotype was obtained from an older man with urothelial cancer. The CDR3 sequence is CASSLDDRAKLFF. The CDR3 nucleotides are TGTGCCAGTAGTCTCGACGACAGGGCGAAACTGTTTTTT.